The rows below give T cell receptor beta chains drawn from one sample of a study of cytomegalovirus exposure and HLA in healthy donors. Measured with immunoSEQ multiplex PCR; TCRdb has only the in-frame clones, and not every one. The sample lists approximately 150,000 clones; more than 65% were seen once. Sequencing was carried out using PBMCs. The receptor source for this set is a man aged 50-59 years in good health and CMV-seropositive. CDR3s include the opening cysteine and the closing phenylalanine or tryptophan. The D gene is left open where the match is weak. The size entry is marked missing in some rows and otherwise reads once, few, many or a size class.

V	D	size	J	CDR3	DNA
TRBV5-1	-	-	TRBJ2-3	CASSLGAATDTQYF	TGCGCCAGCAGCTTGGGGGCAGCCACAGATACGCAGTATTTT
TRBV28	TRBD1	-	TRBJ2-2	CASGPSGTGDTGELFF	TGTGCCAGCGGACCTTCCGGGACAGGGGACACCGGGGAGCTGTTTTTT
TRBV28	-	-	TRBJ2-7	CASSLGGEWSEQYF	TGTGCCAGCAGTTTGGGGGGAGAGTGGAGCGAGCAGTACTTC
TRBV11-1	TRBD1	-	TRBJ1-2	CASSSTGGSGYTF	TGTGCCAGCAGCTCAACAGGGGGCAGTGGCTACACCTTC
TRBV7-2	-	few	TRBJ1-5	CASSTYGQPQHF	TGTGCCAGCAGCACCTACGGTCAGCCCCAGCATTTT
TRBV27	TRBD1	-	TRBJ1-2	CASARDRAVEGYGYTF	TGTGCCAGCGCCAGGGACAGGGCTGTTGAAGGCTATGGCTACACCTTC
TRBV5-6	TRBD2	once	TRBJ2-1	CASSLDRGRDYNEQFF	TGTGCCAGCAGCTTGGATCGCGGGAGAGATTACAATGAGCAGTTCTTC
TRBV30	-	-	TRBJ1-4	CAWSPTEAAEKLFF	TGTGCCTGGAGTCCGACAGAGGCGGCGGAAAAACTGTTTTTT
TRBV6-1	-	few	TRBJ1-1	CASSEVGGSTEAFF	TGTGCCAGCAGTGAAGTGGGGGGGAGCACTGAAGCTTTCTTT
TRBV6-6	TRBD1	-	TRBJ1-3	CASSYASGGTGNTIYF	TGTGCCAGCAGTTACGCCTCAGGGGGAACAGGAAACACCATATATTTT
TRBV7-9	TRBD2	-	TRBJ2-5	CASSFSGRGETQYF	TGTGCCAGCAGCTTTAGCGGGCGAGGAGAGACCCAGTACTTC
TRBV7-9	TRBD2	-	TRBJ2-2	CASRWGTRGELFF	TGTGCCAGCAGATGGGGGACTAGGGGGGAGCTGTTTTTT
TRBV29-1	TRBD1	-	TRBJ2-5	CSVEEDREETQYF	TGCAGCGTTGAAGAAGACAGGGAAGAGACCCAGTACTTC
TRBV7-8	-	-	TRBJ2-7	CASSLVMVATPGEQYF	TGTGCCAGCAGCTTAGTTATGGTAGCGACACCCGGCGAGCAGTACTTC
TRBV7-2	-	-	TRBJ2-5	CASSLAAGAVYF	TGTGCCAGCAGCTTAGCAGCGGGCGCTGTTTACTTC
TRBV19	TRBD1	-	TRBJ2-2	CASSIGQGAMNTGELFF	TGTGCCAGTAGTATTGGTCAGGGGGCAATGAACACCGGGGAGCTGTTTTTT
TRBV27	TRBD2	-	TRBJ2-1	CASSLSLEWESGSSYNEQFF	TGTGCCAGCAGTTTATCTCTAGAATGGGAGAGCGGGAGCTCCTACAATGAGCAGTTCTTC
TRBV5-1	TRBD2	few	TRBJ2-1	CASTETSGYNEQFF	TGCGCCAGCACCGAGACTAGCGGATACAATGAGCAGTTCTTC
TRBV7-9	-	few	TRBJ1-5	CSSSLAIGADQPQHF	TGTTCCAGCAGCTTAGCGATAGGAGCGGATCAGCCCCAGCATTTT
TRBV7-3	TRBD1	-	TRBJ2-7	CASSQDRVYEQYF	TGTGCCAGCAGCCAAGACAGGGTCTACGAGCAGTACTTC
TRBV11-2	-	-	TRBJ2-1	CASSLASVDNEQFF	TGTGCCAGCAGCTTAGCTAGCGTAGACAATGAGCAGTTCTTC
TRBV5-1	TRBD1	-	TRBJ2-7	CASSLVTGASYEQYF	TGCGCCAGCAGCTTGGTTACAGGGGCCTCCTACGAGCAGTACTTC
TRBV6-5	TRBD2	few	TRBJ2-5	CASRLAGADSKTQYF	TGTGCCAGCAGACTAGCGGGAGCCGACTCGAAGACCCAGTACTTC
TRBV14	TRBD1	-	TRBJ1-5	CASSPGGTNQPQHF	TGTGCCAGCAGCCCAGGGGGCACCAATCAGCCCCAGCATTTT
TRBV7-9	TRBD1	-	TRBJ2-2	CASSSSGGTGELFF	TGTGCCAGCAGCTCATCAGGGGGCACCGGGGAGCTGTTTTTT